This T cell receptor beta chain was profiled in a study of radiotherapy plus CTLA-4 blockade in lung cancer. This CDR3 region has 15 residues. The V segment lost 3 bases and the J segment 6 bases; nucleotides outside the gene matches: 6. Germline V CDR1 and CDR2: SGHDT, YYEEEE. Clones were read by immunoSEQ multiplex PCR, and TCRdb kept only the in-frame ones, dropping some. This table has 95,000 to 150,000 clones, 80% to 90% appearing once. The clonotype originates from a human donor with non-small cell lung cancer that progressed on radiotherapy plus ipilimumab. The source was peripheral blood, collected from a patient treated with radiotherapy plus ipilimumab. The chain has TRBV5-6 and TRBJ2-1, with TRBD1 identical over 10 bases. This CDR3 reads CASSSPGQGSNEQFF. For the CDR3, the DNA is TGTGCCAGCAGCTCGCCGGGACAGGGGTCCAATGAGCAGTTCTTC.